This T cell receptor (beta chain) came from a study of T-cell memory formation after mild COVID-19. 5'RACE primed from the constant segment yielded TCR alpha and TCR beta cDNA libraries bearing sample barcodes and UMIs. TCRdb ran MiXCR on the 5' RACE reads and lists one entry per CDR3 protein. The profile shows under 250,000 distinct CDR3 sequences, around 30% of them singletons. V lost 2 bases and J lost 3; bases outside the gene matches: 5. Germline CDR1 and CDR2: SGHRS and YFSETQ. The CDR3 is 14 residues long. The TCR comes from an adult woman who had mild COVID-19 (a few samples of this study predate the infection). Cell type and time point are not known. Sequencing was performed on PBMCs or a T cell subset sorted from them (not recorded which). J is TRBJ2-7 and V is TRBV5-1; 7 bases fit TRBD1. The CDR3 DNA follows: TGCGCCAGCAGCTTTGGACAGGTAAACTACGAGCAGTACTTC. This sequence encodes CASSFGQVNYEQYF.